This T cell receptor beta chain originates from a study of Tregs in tolerant kidney transplant recipients. General observations from the study: Few patients were studied, so findings need validation in larger groups. Activated donor B cell expansion appeared to reveal the most relevant donor-specific TCRbeta repertoire. This study did not directly address biological reproducibility.

Mixed chimerism was transient after nonmyeloablative marrow transplants from related graft donors. Thawed PBMCs were FACS-sorted into unstimulated CD4+CD25+CD127- regulatory T cells, CD4+CD25- non-regulatory cells, CD4 and CD8 cells. A word on this clone: Its antigen is currently unknown. The missing CDR3 end, 3 residues past where the read stops, is filled in from the germline J gene.

Profiling relied on immunoSEQ multiplex PCR, and the TCRdb table lists in-frame clones only, not all of them. The table lists about 23,000 clones, with more than 3.5% in the top ten. CDR1 and CDR2 from the germline V gene are GTSNPN and SVGIG (reference sequence). J lost 3 bases, V lost 0 bases, and 10 bases had no gene match. The CDR3 totals 17 residues. The genes are TRBV30 and TRBJ2-5; 10 nucleotides agree with TRBD1. Sequencing was performed on CD4+ T cells from blood (PBMCs), taken 6 months after the transplant. This receptor was identified in a human patient who received a combined kidney and bone marrow transplant. These T cells may partly come from the graft donor. CDR3 protein: CAWSVPSSTGGKETQYF. Incomplete CDR3 DNA: TGTGCCTGGAGTGTACCTTCGTCGACAGGGGGCAAAGAGACC.